The present T cell receptor (beta chain) was sequenced within a study of blood T cells in healthy people across ages. Whole-study findings and limits: The fall in TCR beta diversity per million T cells was roughly linear with age.

V was clipped by 1 base and J by 6 bases, with 15 bases between them. Germline V gives CDR1 MNHNY, CDR2 SVGAGI (reference sequence). CDR3 length: 16 residues. Sample-barcoded 5' priming and a J-beta primer mix drove a second PCR of roughly 7 to 11 cycles. Each CDR3 protein gets one entry after TCRdb re-called the 5' RACE reads with MiXCR. The data show approximately 800,000 distinct CDR3 sequences, approximately 35% seen once. Comment on this clonotype: Its antigen is undetermined.

The rearrangement links TRBV6-6 to TRBJ1-4, with D tentatively TRBD1 (5 bases). The receptor's source is a man younger than 30 in good health. The sample consisted of blood. The CDR3 protein is CASSYFGAGRDEKLFF. CDR3 sequence (DNA): TGTGCCAGCAGTTACTTTGGGGCGGGGAGAGATGAAAAACTGTTTTTT.